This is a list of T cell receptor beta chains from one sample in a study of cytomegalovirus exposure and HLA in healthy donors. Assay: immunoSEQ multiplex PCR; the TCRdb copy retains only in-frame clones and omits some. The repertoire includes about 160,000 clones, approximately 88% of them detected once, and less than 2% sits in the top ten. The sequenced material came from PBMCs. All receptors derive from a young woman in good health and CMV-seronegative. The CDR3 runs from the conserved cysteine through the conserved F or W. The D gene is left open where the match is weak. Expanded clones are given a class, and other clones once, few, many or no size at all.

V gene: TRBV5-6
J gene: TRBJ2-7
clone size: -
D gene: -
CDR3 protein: CASSLFTGLYEQYF
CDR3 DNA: TGTGCCAGCAGCTTGTTCACAGGGCTATACGAGCAGTACTTC

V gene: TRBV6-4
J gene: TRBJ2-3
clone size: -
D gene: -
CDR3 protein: CASRMTGTDTQYF
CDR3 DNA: TGTGCCAGCAGGATGACAGGCACAGATACGCAGTATTTT

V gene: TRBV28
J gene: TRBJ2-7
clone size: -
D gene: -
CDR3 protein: CASSLLAELSYEQYF
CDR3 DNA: TGTGCCAGCAGTTTATTAGCGGAACTCTCCTACGAGCAGTACTTC

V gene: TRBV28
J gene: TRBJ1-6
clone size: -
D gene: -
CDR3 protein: CASSSPRGPSSYNSPLHF
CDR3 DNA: TGTGCCAGCAGTTCCCCCAGGGGCCCGAGCTCCTATAATTCACCCCTCCACTTT

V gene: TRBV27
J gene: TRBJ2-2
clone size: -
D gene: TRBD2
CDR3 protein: CASSGPGLASIGELFF
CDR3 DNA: TGTGCCAGCAGTGGACCGGGACTAGCATCGATCGGGGAGCTGTTTTTT

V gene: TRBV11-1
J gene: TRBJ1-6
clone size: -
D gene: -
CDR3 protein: CASSLGGVYNSPLHF
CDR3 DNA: TGTGCCAGCAGCTTGGGGGGTGTTTACAATTCACCCCTCCACTTT

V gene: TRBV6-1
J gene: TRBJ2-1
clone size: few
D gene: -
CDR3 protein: CAIKGAGLGYNEQFF
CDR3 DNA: TGTGCCATCAAGGGGGCGGGACTAGGCTACAATGAGCAGTTCTTC

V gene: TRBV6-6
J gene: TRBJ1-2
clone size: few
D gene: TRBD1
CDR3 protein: CASTSRQGAGYGYTF
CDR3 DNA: TGTGCCAGCACTTCGAGGCAGGGGGCAGGCTATGGCTACACCTTC

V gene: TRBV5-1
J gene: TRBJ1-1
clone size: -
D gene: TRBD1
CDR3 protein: CASSPTGGVNTEAFF
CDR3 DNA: TGCGCCAGTTCCCCAACAGGGGGCGTGAACACTGAAGCTTTCTTT

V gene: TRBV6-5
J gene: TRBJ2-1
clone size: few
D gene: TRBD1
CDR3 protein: CASRGQGGWYNEQFF
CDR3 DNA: TGTGCCAGCAGAGGACAGGGGGGATGGTACAATGAGCAGTTCTTC

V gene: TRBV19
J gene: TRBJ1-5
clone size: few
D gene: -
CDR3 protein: CASNTRWGLWQPQHF
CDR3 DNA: TGTGCCAGTAATACAAGGTGGGGCCTATGGCAGCCCCAGCATTTT

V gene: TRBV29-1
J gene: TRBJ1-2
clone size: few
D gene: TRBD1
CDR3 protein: CSVESGTGGLGYTF
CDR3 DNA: TGCAGCGTTGAGAGCGGGACAGGGGGCCTTGGCTACACCTTC

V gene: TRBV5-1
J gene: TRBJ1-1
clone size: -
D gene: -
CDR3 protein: CASSLDFRTAASEAFF
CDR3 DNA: TGCGCCAGCAGCTTGGATTTTAGGACAGCCGCCTCTGAAGCTTTCTTT

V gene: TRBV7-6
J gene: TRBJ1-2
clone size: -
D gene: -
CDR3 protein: CASSLWGETNYGYTF
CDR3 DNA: TGTGCCAGCAGCTTATGGGGGGAAACTAACTATGGCTACACCTTC

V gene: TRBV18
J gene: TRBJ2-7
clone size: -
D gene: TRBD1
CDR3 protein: CASSPRTGPYEQYF
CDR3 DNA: TGTGCCAGCTCACCTAGGACAGGACCCTACGAGCAGTACTTC

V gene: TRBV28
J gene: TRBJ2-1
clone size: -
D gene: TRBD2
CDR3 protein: CASSWTSGNNEQFF
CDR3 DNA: TGTGCCAGCAGTTGGACTAGCGGTAACAATGAGCAGTTCTTC

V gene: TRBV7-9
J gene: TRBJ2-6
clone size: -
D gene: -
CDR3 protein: CASSFKPGLGANVLTF
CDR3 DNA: TGTGCCAGCAGTTTCAAACCAGGGTTAGGGGCCAACGTCCTGACTTTC

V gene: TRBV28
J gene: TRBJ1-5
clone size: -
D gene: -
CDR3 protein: CASSLVGMLNQPQHF
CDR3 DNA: TGTGCCAGCAGTTTGGTCGGGATGCTCAATCAGCCCCAGCATTTT

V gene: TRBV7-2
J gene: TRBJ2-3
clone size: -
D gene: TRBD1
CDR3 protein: CASSTQTGVRTDTQYF
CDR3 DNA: TGTGCCAGCAGCACCCAGACAGGGGTTAGGACAGATACGCAGTATTTT

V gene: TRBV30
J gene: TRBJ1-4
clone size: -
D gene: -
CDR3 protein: CAWGLNEKLFF
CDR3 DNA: TGTGCCTGGGGACTTAATGAAAAACTGTTTTTT

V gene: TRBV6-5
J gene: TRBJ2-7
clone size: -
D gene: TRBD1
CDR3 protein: CASSWTGLSYEQYF
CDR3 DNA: TGTGCCAGCAGTTGGACAGGGCTCTCCTACGAGCAGTACTTC

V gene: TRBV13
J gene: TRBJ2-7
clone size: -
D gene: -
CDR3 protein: CASSLGTQPQYF
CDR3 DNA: TGTGCCAGCAGCTTGGGGACTCAACCCCAGTACTTC

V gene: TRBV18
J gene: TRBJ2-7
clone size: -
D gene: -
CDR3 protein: CASSPGRREQYF
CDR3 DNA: TGTGCCAGCTCACCGGGCAGGAGGGAGCAGTACTTC

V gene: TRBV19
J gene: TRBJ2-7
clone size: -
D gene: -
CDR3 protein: CASSNGPGYNSYEQYF
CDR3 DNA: TGTGCCAGTAGTAACGGACCGGGGTACAATTCCTACGAGCAGTACTTC

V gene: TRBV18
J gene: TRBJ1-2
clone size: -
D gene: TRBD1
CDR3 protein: CASSPRGLGSTF
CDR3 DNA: TGTGCCAGCTCACCCAGGGGGCTGGGGAGCACCTTC

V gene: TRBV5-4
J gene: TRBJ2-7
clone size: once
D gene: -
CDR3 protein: CASSIPGGLTYEQYF
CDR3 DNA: TGTGCCAGCAGCATACCAGGGGGACTTACCTACGAGCAGTACTTC

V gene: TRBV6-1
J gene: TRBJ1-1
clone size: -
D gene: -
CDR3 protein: CASSATVNTEAFF
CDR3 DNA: TGTGCCAGCAGCGCCACAGTGAACACTGAAGCTTTCTTT

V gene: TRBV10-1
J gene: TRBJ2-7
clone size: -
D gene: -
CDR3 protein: CASSVGRSYEQYF
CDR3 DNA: TGCGCCAGCAGTGTGGGCAGATCCTACGAGCAGTACTTC

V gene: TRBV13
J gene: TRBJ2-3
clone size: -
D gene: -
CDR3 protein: CASSSIFQDTDTQYF
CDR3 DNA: TGTGCCAGCAGCTCTATCTTCCAGGACACAGATACGCAGTATTTT

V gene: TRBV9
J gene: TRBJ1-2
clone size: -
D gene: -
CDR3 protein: CASSWEGAGSSGYTF
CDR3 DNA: TGTGCCAGCAGTTGGGAAGGGGCCGGGTCTAGTGGCTACACCTTC

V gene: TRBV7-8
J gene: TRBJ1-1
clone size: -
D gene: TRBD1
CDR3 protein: CASSEGQRNTEAFF
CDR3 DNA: TGTGCCAGCAGCGAGGGACAGAGGAACACTGAAGCTTTCTTT

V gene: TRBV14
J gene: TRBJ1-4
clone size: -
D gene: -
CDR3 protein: CASSQGLEDEKLFF
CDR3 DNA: TGTGCCAGCAGCCAGGGACTAGAGGATGAAAAACTGTTTTTT

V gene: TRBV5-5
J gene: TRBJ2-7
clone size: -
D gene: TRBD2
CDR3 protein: CASSRTSALEQYF
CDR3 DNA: TGTGCCAGCAGCCGGACTAGCGCTCTCGAGCAGTACTTC

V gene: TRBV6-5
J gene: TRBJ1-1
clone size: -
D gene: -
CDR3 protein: CASSYSRVWTEAFF
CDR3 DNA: TGTGCCAGCAGTTACTCGCGGGTTTGGACTGAAGCTTTCTTT

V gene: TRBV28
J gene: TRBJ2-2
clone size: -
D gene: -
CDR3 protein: CASSLSQQGTGELFF
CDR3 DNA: TGTGCCAGCAGTTTGAGTCAACAGGGCACCGGGGAGCTGTTTTTT

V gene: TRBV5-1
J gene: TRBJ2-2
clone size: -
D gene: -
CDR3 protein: CASSQGGTGELFF
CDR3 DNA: TGCGCCAGCAGTCAGGGGGGCACCGGGGAGCTGTTTTTT

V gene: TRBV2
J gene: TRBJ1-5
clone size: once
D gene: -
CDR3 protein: CASSTMLQGRGPQHF
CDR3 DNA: TGTGCCAGCAGTACCATGCTACAGGGAAGGGGGCCCCAGCATTTT

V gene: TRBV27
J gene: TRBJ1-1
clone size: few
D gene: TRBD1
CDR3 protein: CASSSTGVTEAFF
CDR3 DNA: TGTGCCAGCAGTTCAACAGGGGTTACTGAAGCTTTCTTT

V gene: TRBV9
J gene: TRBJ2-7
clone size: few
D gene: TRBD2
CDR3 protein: CASSIRGDEQYF
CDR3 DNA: TGTGCCAGCAGCATACGGGGGGACGAGCAGTACTTC

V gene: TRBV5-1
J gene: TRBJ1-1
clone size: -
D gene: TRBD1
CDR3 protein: CASSRDRGVTETFF
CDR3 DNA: TGCGCCAGCAGCCGGGACAGGGGCGTCACTGAAACTTTCTTT

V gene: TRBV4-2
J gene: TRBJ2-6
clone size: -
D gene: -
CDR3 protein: CASSQVGSGRSGANVLTF
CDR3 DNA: TGTGCCAGCAGCCAAGTAGGTTCAGGTCGCTCTGGGGCCAACGTCCTGACTTTC

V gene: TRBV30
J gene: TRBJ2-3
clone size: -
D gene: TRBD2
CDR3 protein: CAWMGTTFLDTQYF
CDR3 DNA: TGTGCCTGGATGGGGACTACCTTCCTGGATACGCAGTATTTT

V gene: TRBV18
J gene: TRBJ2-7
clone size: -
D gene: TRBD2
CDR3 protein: CASSPAGTNYEQYF
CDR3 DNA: TGTGCCAGCTCACCAGCAGGGACTAACTACGAGCAGTACTTC

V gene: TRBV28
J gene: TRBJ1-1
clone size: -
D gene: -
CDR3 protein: CASSPTVFGTEAFF
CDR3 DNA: TGTGCCAGCAGTCCCACAGTATTCGGCACTGAAGCTTTCTTT

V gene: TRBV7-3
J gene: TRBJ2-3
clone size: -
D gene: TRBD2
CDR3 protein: CASSPGLPGADTQYF
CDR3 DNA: TGTGCCAGCAGCCCGGGACTACCGGGGGCAGATACGCAGTATTTT

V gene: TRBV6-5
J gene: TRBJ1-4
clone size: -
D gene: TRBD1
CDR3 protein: CASRRQGGTNEKLFF
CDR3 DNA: TGTGCCAGCAGACGACAGGGGGGGACTAATGAAAAACTGTTTTTT

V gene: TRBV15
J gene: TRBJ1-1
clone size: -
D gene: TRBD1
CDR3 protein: CATSRDKLAGGTTEAFF
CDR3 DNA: TGTGCCACCAGCAGAGATAAGCTGGCAGGGGGAACGACTGAAGCTTTCTTT